These 13 T cell receptor beta chains originate from one sample sequenced in a study of patients and donors after allogeneic stem cell transplantation. Using its own MiXCR run on the RT-PCR reads, TCRdb lists one record per CDR3 protein. The sample lists about a million distinct CDR3 sequences; roughly 18% were seen once. Material for sequencing was blood, either unsorted or a sorted T cell fraction (not recorded which). Receptor source: a human donor who was either an allogeneic HSCT recipient or a stem cell or donor lymphocyte infusion donor (not recorded which). It is not recorded whose cells these are; they may come from a transplant donor.

The chain recombines TRBV15 with TRBJ2-7, with D perhaps matching TRBD1 or TRBD2 (5 bases each). Trimming left V 2 bases short and J 3 bases short, with 11 bases between. In germline, CDR1 is LNHNV, CDR2 YYDKDF (reference sequence). The CDR3 runs 14 residues. The CDR3 is CATSRRDADYEQYF. CDR3 bases: TGTGCCACCAGCAGACGGGACGCCGACTACGAGCAGTACTTC.

This clonotype turned up a few times. This chain links TRBV6-5 with TRBJ2-7, with D unclear. Germline V gene lookup returns CDR1 MNHEY and CDR2 SVGAGI. V was clipped by 2 bases and J by 2 bases, with 10 bases between them. CDR3 size: 14 residues. CDR3 bases: TGTGCCAGCAGTTACCGAGACGTTACCTACGAGCAGTACTTC. It yields the protein CASSYRDVTYEQYF.

The chain joins TRBV6-2 or TRBV6-3 to TRBJ2-5, with D perhaps given as TRBD1 or TRBD2 (5 bases each). Between the trimmed V and J ends, which lost 6 bases and 1 base, there was a span of 18 bases. The CDR3 extends over 16 amino acids. The germline V gene has CDR1 MNHEY and CDR2 SVGEGT. The DNA for the CDR3 is TGTGCCAGCAGGGGACCGCGGTTGGGGGTCCAAGAGACCCAGTACTTC. As protein: CASRGPRLGVQETQYF.

The rearrangement uses TRBV30 and TRBJ2-1; D is ambiguous. Trimming cost V 0 bases and J 12 bases, with 9 bases left between them. This CDR3 comprises 11 residues. Germline V CDR1 and CDR2: GTSNPN, SVGIG (reference sequence). In DNA form, the CDR3 reads TGTGCCTGGAGTGTAGTCCAACCGCAGTTCTTC. Amino acids: CAWSVVQPQFF.

The chain has TRBV29-1 and TRBJ1-1; D unclear. Trimming removed 3 bases from V and 5 bases from J, with 10 bases in between. CDR3 length: 12 amino acids. Germline V CDR1 and CDR2: SQVTM, ANQGSEA. CDR3 protein: CSVEFTATEAFF. For the CDR3, the DNA is TGCAGCGTTGAGTTTACGGCGACTGAAGCTTTCTTT.

V gene TRBV6-2 or TRBV6-3 combines with J gene TRBJ2-1, with 8 bases fitting TRBD2. Germline V gene data show CDR1 as MNHEY and CDR2 as SVGEGT. After removal of 4 bases from V and 2 bases from J, the junction contained 7 bases not matched to a gene. The CDR3 contains 16 residues. This chain's CDR3 is CASSLRAGVAYNEQFF. Here the CDR3 DNA reads TGTGCCAGCAGTTTAAGAGCGGGGGTGGCCTACAATGAGCAGTTCTTC.

There are many counts of this clonotype. The chain has TRBV15 and TRBJ1-1; tentatively, D is TRBD1 (5 bases). Trimming shortened V by 1 base and J by 4 bases, and 10 bases separated the two germline ends. This CDR3 is 14 amino acids long. Germline V gene lookup returns CDR1 LNHNV and CDR2 YYDKDF (reference sequence). The CDR3 nucleotides read TGTGCCACCAGCAGAGCTGGGGGGACCACTGAAGCTTTCTTT. This sequence encodes CATSRAGGTTEAFF.

V and J are TRBV6-4 and TRBJ1-2; 7 positions agree with TRBD1. The CDR3 extends over 14 amino acids. The germline gives CDR1 MRHNA, CDR2 SNTAGT. Trimming took 4 bases from V and 4 from J; bases not matched to a gene: 6. CDR3: CASSATQGGYGYTF. As DNA, the CDR3 is TGTGCCAGCAGTGCAACTCAGGGGGGCTATGGCTACACCTTC.

This clonotype occurred a few times. The gene calls are TRBV6-1 and TRBJ1-5, with D tentatively TRBD1 (5 bases). CDR1 and CDR2 (germline): MNHNS, SASEGT. The CDR3 covers 14 residues. V was cut by 3 bases and J by 6 bases, with 12 bases left in between. Here the CDR3 reads CASSEGGIRQPQHF. CDR3 nucleotides: TGTGCCAGCAGTGAGGGGGGGATTCGTCAGCCCCAGCATTTT.

The genes are TRBV12-3 or TRBV12-4 and TRBJ1-1; 9 bases align to TRBD1. The CDR3 spans 14 residues. The V and J ends lost 7 bases and 6 bases, in that order; junction bases with no gene match: 9. Written as DNA, the CDR3 is TGTGCCAGCACCTCGGGCCGGACAGGGGCTGAAGCTTTCTTT. It translates to CASTSGRTGAEAFF.

This clonotype was observed a few times. The chain is built from TRBV18 and TRBJ2-2; the D gene is possibly TRBD2 (6 bases). CDR1 KGHSH and CDR2 LQKENI come from the germline V gene. CDR3 size: 16 residues. V was cut by 4 bases and J by 4 bases, with 16 bases left in between. The CDR3, as DNA: TGTGCCAGCTCACTTACCTTAGCGGATTCCACCGGGGAGCTGTTTTTT. It specifies CASSLTLADSTGELFF.

The chain couples TRBV24-1 to TRBJ2-1; 14 bases line up with TRBD2. Germline CDR1 is KGHDR and CDR2 is SFDVKD. This CDR3 spans 15 amino acids. The ends lost 5 bases at V and 4 bases at J; junction bases unmatched: 0. In DNA form, the CDR3 reads TGTGCCACCAGTGGACTAGCGGGAGGGTACAATGAGCAGTTCTTC. Protein product: CATSGLAGGYNEQFF.

This clonotype was picked up a small number of times. The gene calls are TRBV3-1 and TRBJ2-3, with TRBD2 matching 7 bases. The CDR3 has 15 residues. The V gene's germline CDR1 is LGHDT and CDR2 YNNKEL (reference sequence). Trimming removed 2 bases from V and 2 bases from J; junction bases left unmatched: 4. The CDR3 DNA is TGTGCCAGCAGCCAACCAGCGGGACCCACAGATACGCAGTATTTT. This gives the protein CASSQPAGPTDTQYF.